The sequence of this T cell receptor (beta chain) was determined in a study of glioma-infiltrating T cells (dated by TCRdb to the mid-2010s). Notes on the research overall: Glioma tissue, non-neoplastic brain tissue and matched peripheral blood mononuclear cells were used as sources from which TCR alpha- and beta-chain repertoires were sequenced. To measure how far tissue and blood T-cell populations diverged, each tissue-infiltrating repertoire was compared against the peripheral blood repertoire of the same patient. Three low-grade glioma patients, several primary glioblastoma patients and three non-glioma patients contributing non-neoplastic brain tissue were included in the paired cohort. General study outcomes and caveats: Very few CDR3 sequences were shared between tissue and blood, attributed to high CDR3 diversity and limited sampling. The group comparisons were based on small numbers of patients: three non-neoplastic, three low-grade glioma and about eight glioblastoma patients. In non-neoplastic patients, VJ-independent divergence between tissue and blood fell below expectation, whereas in all gliomas, and especially in low-grade gliomas, the divergence rose above expectation.

TCR alpha and beta CDR3 regions were amplified with the iRepertoire nested amplicon-rescue multiplex PCR (arm-PCR) platform from RNA. The input for one-step reverse transcription and amplification was roughly 90-450 ng of tissue mRNA or PBMC total RNA. After bead purification, a secondary multiplex PCR added Illumina adapters, and libraries were gel-purified between 200 and 400 bp. Internal 6-nucleotide barcodes were carried by the libraries and were used for demultiplexing. Libraries were sequenced on an Illumina MiSeq with 2x220 or 2x250 nucleotide paired-end reads. For the original study's pipeline: Paired reads were merged using FLASH 1.2.11 and aligned with BWA-MEM to the GRCh37 human genome, and TRA and TRB reads were then extracted. V and J assignment used an IMGT-derived reference of cassette sequences and CDR3 motifs that included pseudogenes. Reads were translated in three frames, and productive CDR3s were defined by a C…FGXG motif without stop codons. Clonotypes were defined as unique combinations of V-J cassette pair and CDR3 amino acid sequence. Filtering of reads was based on Hamming distance, with the threshold set by the sequence error rate of each sample in mapped regions. TCRdb handled the public reads itself, with Q25 trimming in fastp and clone calling in MiXCR, and kept productive beta chains. Every entry covers one CDR3 protein and lists the most common genes and DNA from its rows. The V and J calls were determined by TCRdb, not by the authors. Counted in this sample were approximately 3,500 distinct CDR3 sequences; approximately 15% of them appeared once. Of the sample, about 48% falls within the top ten clones.

This clonotype is described as medium-sized (0.01 to 0.1%). The specificity of this receptor is unknown. Base-call qualities are not available, and no considerably larger clone is one nucleotide away. The germline V gene provides CDR1 MNHNS and CDR2 SASEGT. The CDR3 starts with the cysteine, ends with the phenylalanine, and has 16 residues. The retained sequence is limited to the CDR3, 48 bases, with the frame set at the first base. The germline ends are 18 bases apart after V is trimmed by 5 bases and J by 2 bases. This TCR was sampled from a human donor with low-grade glioma or glioblastoma, undergoing nonglioma brain surgery, or in good health (not recorded which). Sample: glioma tissue, nonneoplastic brain tissue, or PBMCs (not recorded which). The chain couples TRBV6-1 to TRBJ1-1; no D gene is confidently identified. The CDR3 is CASSSPPPRINTEAFF. The bases read TGTGCCAGCAGTTCGCCCCCCCCCCGGATCAACACTGAAGCTTTCTTT.